These 19 T cell receptor beta chains share one sample of origin, sequenced in a study of spatial heterogeneity in lung cancer. Time point in this sample: sample taken at primary tumor resection. TCRdb analysed the 5' RACE reads with MiXCR anew, one entry per CDR3 protein. The table includes 20,000 or so distinct CDR3 sequences, 2.5% to 4% detected once. Here the sequenced sample was PBMCs, taken at surgery. The receptors derive from a female donor with early-stage non-small cell lung cancer.

This clonotype was seen ten or more times. This chain uses TRBV12-3 or TRBV12-4 with TRBJ1-6; 7 bases are a match to TRBD1. J gave up 7 bases and V 4 bases, and 7 bases lay outside the gene matches. The CDR3 consists of 15 residues. This CDR3 is CASSSRQGDNSPLHF. CDR3 nucleotide sequence: TGTGCCAGCAGTTCCCGACAGGGAGACAATTCACCCCTCCACTTT.

This clonotype was detected many times. The rearrangement joins TRBV19 to TRBJ2-2; 8 bases fit TRBD1. V lost 3 bases and J lost 5; bases outside the gene matches: 5. The CDR3 spans 15 residues. Germline values: CDR1 LNHDA, CDR2 SQIVND (reference sequence). The CDR3 DNA reads TGTGCCAGTAGTATTGGACAGGGATTAACCGGGGAGCTGTTTTTT. This codes for CASSIGQGLTGELFF.

This clonotype was observed at least ten times. This chain joins TRBV7-8 and TRBJ2-3; 7 bases align to TRBD1. V was pared by 7 bases and J by 2 bases, with 6 bases of the junction left unmatched. CDR1 SGHVS and CDR2 FQNEAQ come from the germline V gene. The CDR3 loop spans 14 amino acids. The CDR3 reads CASTWDRLTDTQYF. In DNA, the CDR3 is TGTGCCAGCACCTGGGACAGACTCACAGATACGCAGTATTTT.

The sample holds many counts of this clonotype. The V and J genes are TRBV6-2 or TRBV6-3 and TRBJ2-7; TRBD1 might be the D (5 bases). Per the germline V gene, CDR1 is MNHEY and CDR2 is SVGEGT. There are 12 residues in the CDR3. V lost 6 bases to trimming and J lost 3 bases, with 9 bases between them. This CDR3 reads CASSWTNYEQYF. The CDR3 DNA reads as TGTGCCAGCAGCTGGACAAACTACGAGCAGTACTTC.

This clonotype was picked up many times. V and J are TRBV28 and TRBJ2-2; 7 nucleotides align to TRBD1. The V gene's germline CDR1 is MDHEN and CDR2 SYDVKM. The V and J ends lost 4 bases and 4 bases, in that order; junction bases with no gene match: 6. This CDR3 has 15 residues. The CDR3 sequence: CASSYPGGITGELFF. The CDR3 DNA sequence: TGTGCCAGCAGTTATCCAGGGGGTATCACCGGGGAGCTGTTTTTT.

This clonotype was observed at least ten times. The gene calls are TRBV6-4 and TRBJ2-2; the match to TRBD1 covers 7 bases. Trimming at V came to 0 bases and at J to 4 bases, leaving 5 bases not matched to a gene. CDR1 MRHNA and CDR2 SNTAGT come from the germline V gene. The CDR3 covers 16 residues. The CDR3 is CASSDSSDRVTGELFF. The CDR3 region has the DNA TGTGCCAGCAGTGACTCGAGCGACAGGGTCACCGGGGAGCTGTTTTTT.

The chain combines TRBV7-9 with TRBJ2-7; D is unresolved. V was clipped by 3 bases and J by 5 bases, with 5 bases between them. This CDR3 spans 11 amino acids. The V gene's germline CDR1 is SEHNR and CDR2 FQNEAQ (reference sequence). In nucleotides, the CDR3 is TGTGCCAGCAGCTTCACGGACGAGCAGTACTTC. This gives the protein CASSFTDEQYF.

At least ten counts were recorded for this clonotype. The J gene is TRBJ2-7, the V gene TRBV20-1; 7 bases are shared with TRBD2. The CDR3 runs 12 residues. Germline values: CDR1 DFQATT, CDR2 SNEGSKA (reference sequence). V was clipped by 6 bases and J by 2 bases; unmatched bases: 4. The CDR3 nucleotides are TGCAGTGCCAGCGGGGCGGCCTACGAGCAGTACTTC. This encodes CSASGAAYEQYF.

This clonotype was counted at least ten times. V is TRBV6-6 and J is TRBJ2-7; D possibly corresponds to TRBD1 (6 bases). The CDR3 totals 12 residues. Between the trimmed V and J ends, which lost 6 bases and 5 bases, there was a span of 11 bases. Germline V gene data show CDR1 as MNHNY and CDR2 as SVGAGI (reference sequence). CDR3 sequence reads: CASSPGVHEQYF. CDR3 DNA: TGTGCCAGCAGCCCAGGGGTACACGAGCAGTACTTC.

This clonotype was observed at least ten times. The chain recombines TRBV7-9 with TRBJ2-2, with 7 bases matching TRBD1. The CDR3 loop spans 11 amino acids. CDR1 SEHNR and CDR2 FQNEAQ come from the germline V gene (reference sequence). Unmatched junction bases numbered 2, after V lost 5 bases and J lost 11 bases. The CDR3 coding sequence is TGTGCCAGCAGCAGGGACAGAGAGCTGTTTTTT. Its protein is CASSRDRELFF.

This clonotype came up many times. The V gene is TRBV27, the J gene TRBJ1-2, with TRBD1 as a possible D gene (6 bases). V was cut by 5 bases and J by 3 bases, with 22 bases left in between. Germline V CDR1 and CDR2: MNHEY, SMNVEV (reference sequence). The CDR3 sequence is 17 residues long. Here the CDR3 reads CASSPYAYRVGDYGYTF. CDR3 nucleotide sequence: TGTGCCAGCAGTCCCTATGCATACAGGGTCGGAGACTATGGCTACACCTTC.

The rearrangement joins TRBV15 to TRBJ2-2; D ambiguous. This CDR3 contains 13 residues. Trimming stripped 5 bases from V and 0 bases from J, with 4 bases between. Per the germline V gene, CDR1 is LNHNV and CDR2 is YYDKDF (reference sequence). The CDR3 DNA reads as TGTGCCACCAGCTGGACGAACACCGGGGAGCTGTTTTTT. Its translation: CATSWTNTGELFF.

This clonotype has at least ten counts. The genes are TRBV9 and TRBJ2-2; D ambiguous. Germline assignment: CDR1 SGDLS and CDR2 YYNGEE. Trimming took off 3 bases at V and 1 base at J, with 4 bases between the two ends. CDR3 length: 13 amino acids. Here the CDR3 reads CASSDKNTGELFF. CDR3 in DNA: TGTGCCAGCAGCGACAAGAACACCGGGGAGCTGTTTTTT.

This clonotype was detected many times. CDR3 sequence reads: CASSSTGGGNEQYF. The CDR3 DNA follows: TGTGCCAGCAGCTCGACAGGGGGTGGAAACGAGCAGTACTTC. The chain employs TRBV7-3 and TRBJ2-7; 9 bases line up with TRBD1. Per germline, CDR1 SGHTA and CDR2 FQGTGA. This CDR3 has 14 residues. The ends lost 4 bases at V and 5 bases at J; junction bases unmatched: 6.

This rearrangement joins TRBV28 to TRBJ1-2; D gene ambiguous. This CDR3 comprises 13 residues. Trimming took off 2 bases at V and 7 bases at J, with 11 bases between the two ends. CDR1 MDHEN and CDR2 SYDVKM come from the germline V gene. The CDR3 coding sequence is TGTGCCAGCAGTTTAGAGCGGACGATTGGCTACACCTTC. Protein: CASSLERTIGYTF.

Ten or more counts support this clonotype. V and J are TRBV3-1 and TRBJ2-5, with a weak D call TRBD2 (5 bases). The CDR3 covers 14 residues. V was trimmed by 4 bases and J by 2 bases, leaving 11 bases between them. Germline loops: CDR1 LGHDT, CDR2 YNNKEL (reference sequence). CDR3 residues: CASSPASSQETQYF. The CDR3 coding sequence is TGTGCCAGCAGCCCCGCTAGCAGTCAAGAGACCCAGTACTTC.

The CDR3 loop is CASGAGTGLYEQFF. As DNA, the CDR3 is TGTGCCAGCGGGGCCGGGACAGGGTTGTATGAGCAGTTCTTC. This chain uses TRBV27 with TRBJ2-1; TRBD1 matches 9 bases. CDR3 length: 14 amino acids. CDR1 and CDR2 from the germline V gene are MNHEY and SMNVEV (reference sequence). With 8 bases clipped from V and 8 bases from J, the junction kept 10 bases outside the gene matches.

Ten or more counts support this clonotype. V and J are TRBV15 and TRBJ2-7; 12 positions match TRBD2. Germline V gene lookup returns CDR1 LNHNV and CDR2 YYDKDF (reference sequence). The CDR3 totals 16 residues. Losses at the gene ends were 0 bases for V and 5 bases for J; bases not matched to a gene: 5. The DNA of the CDR3 is TGTGCCACCAGCAGAGATCTGGGACTAGCGGGTAACGAGCAGTACTTC. This codes for CATSRDLGLAGNEQYF.

This clonotype has ten or more counts. The chain carries TRBV2 and TRBJ2-1, with 12 bases matching TRBD2. CDR1 SNHLY and CDR2 FYNNEI come from the germline V gene. Trimming took 8 bases from V and 7 from J; bases not matched to a gene: 12. This CDR3 region has 16 residues. The CDR3: CASPWATSGRQNEQFF. The CDR3 nucleotides read TGTGCCAGCCCGTGGGCGACTAGCGGGAGACAGAATGAGCAGTTCTTC.